The 25 T cell receptor beta chains reported below all come from one sample, sequenced in a study of persistence of HIV-infected CD4 T cells (dated by TCRdb to about 2020). The meaning of the sample's treatment or condition label: suppressive antiretroviral therapy. Cells were stimulated with anti-CD3/anti-CD28 magnetic beads as a nonspecific positive control representing the CD4+ T cell repertoire. Responding CD4+ T cells were sorted on the basis of upregulation of both CD40 ligand and CD69. Their antigen targets remain unknown. TCRbeta repertoires were sequenced from genomic DNA with the immunoSEQ hsTCRB assay version 4 in survey mode. Here the immuneACCESS table is served through TCRdb, limited to in-frame sequences with V and J called. Missing clones are a known gap in these copies; in checked studies unresolved V genes cover under half, and the rest lacks a known reason. The sample yields about 51,000 clones; approximately 90% were counted once. The ten top clones hold about 3.5% of the sample.

The sample consisted of CD4+ T cells sorted from PBMCs after 18-hour stimulation, taken from a patient who received antiretroviral therapy. The sample's cell subset or site label, decoded: CD40L+CD69+ CD4 T cells responding to anti-CD3/anti-CD28 beads, representing the overall repertoire. Receptor source: an adult woman with HIV who was CMV-seropositive.

The CDR3 coding sequence is TGTGCCATCAGTGAGTCGGGCGTGAATCAGCCCCAGCATTTT. This sequence encodes CAISESGVNQPQHF. V gene TRBV10-3 combines with J gene TRBJ1-5; D is unresolved. Germline lookup yields CDR1 ENHRY and CDR2 SYGVKD. The V and J ends lost 0 bases and 4 bases respectively, with 7 bases between them. The CDR3 covers 14 residues.

The chain is built from TRBV2 and TRBJ2-7; D is ambiguous. V shed 6 bases and J shed 0 bases, with 9 bases lying between them. Germline V gene data show CDR1 as SNHLY and CDR2 as FYNNEI. The CDR3 extends over 13 amino acids. CDR3 DNA: TGTGCCAGCAGCATGGACCGCTCCTACGAGCAGTACTTC. This gives the protein CASSMDRSYEQYF.

The chain joins TRBV27 to TRBJ2-6; 7 bases agree with TRBD1. V shed 1 base and J 2 bases; nucleotides not matched to a gene: 5. CDR1 is MNHEY and CDR2 is SMNVEV in the germline V gene (reference sequence). The CDR3 is 17 residues long. The CDR3: CASSLYGTETGANVLTF. The CDR3 DNA is TGTGCCAGCAGTTTATATGGGACAGAGACTGGGGCCAACGTCCTGACTTTC.

The gene calls are TRBV6-5 and TRBJ1-2, with D perhaps TRBD1 (5 bases). Germline-derived CDR1 and CDR2 are MNHEY and SVGAGI. V was clipped by 6 bases and J by 3 bases, with 11 bases between them. This CDR3 spans 13 amino acids. The CDR3 loop reads CASSPGTDYGYTF. For the CDR3, the DNA is TGTGCCAGCAGCCCAGGGACGGACTATGGCTACACCTTC.

J is TRBJ2-5 and V is TRBV7-2, with TRBD1 matching 7 bases. The J call may be incorrect, as the DNA end agrees better with TRBJ2-7. The CDR3 contains 14 residues. Germline V CDR1 and CDR2: SGHTA, FQGNSA. CDR3 loop: CASSLGDSPYEQYF. The CDR3 DNA reads TGTGCCAGCAGCTTAGGGGACAGTCCCTACGAGCAGTACTTC.

The rearrangement joins TRBV10-3 to TRBJ2-7, with 9 bases matching TRBD1. The CDR3 loop spans 14 amino acids. In germline, CDR1 is ENHRY, CDR2 SYGVKD. Trimming removed 6 bases from V and 4 bases from J; junction bases left unmatched: 7. The CDR3 here is CAISLPGQGYEQYF. In nucleotides, the CDR3 is TGTGCCATCAGCCTACCGGGACAGGGTTACGAGCAGTACTTC.

V is TRBV2 and J is TRBJ2-3; the D is unclear. The V gene's germline CDR1 is SNHLY and CDR2 FYNNEI. V dropped 8 bases and J dropped 2 bases, with 17 bases sitting between them. The CDR3 is made up of 15 amino acids. The CDR3 DNA reads TGTGCCAGCCAGACCCCGGCGAGAGCCACAGATACGCAGTATTTT. Encoded protein: CASQTPARATDTQYF.

The V and J genes are TRBV2 and TRBJ2-2, with TRBD1 identical over 9 bases. J was trimmed by 2 bases and V by 8 bases; bases with no gene match: 3. CDR1 is SNHLY and CDR2 is FYNNEI in the germline V gene. The CDR3 sequence is 14 residues long. The CDR3 loop reads CASGGQGNTGELFF. The CDR3 DNA reads TGTGCCAGCGGGGGACAGGGTAACACCGGGGAGCTGTTTTTT.

This sequence joins TRBV20-1 and TRBJ2-5, with no clear D. Germline CDR1 DFQATT, CDR2 SNEGSKA (reference sequence). This CDR3 region has 11 residues. Trimming removed 4 bases at V and 4 bases at J, with 7 bases between. CDR3 loop: CSANIPETQYF. CDR3 DNA sequence: TGCAGTGCTAACATCCCAGAGACCCAGTACTTC.

The J gene is TRBJ1-1, the V gene TRBV18, with D unresolved. The CDR3 length is 14 residues. The V gene's germline CDR1 is KGHSH and CDR2 LQKENI. The ends were cut back, 4 bases at V and 1 base at J, with 10 bases in the middle. This chain's CDR3 is CASSQMTENTEAFF. CDR3 DNA: TGTGCCAGCTCACAAATGACGGAGAACACTGAAGCTTTCTTT. Filled out from reference TRBV18 and TRBJ1-1, the complete variable domain reads NAGVMQNPRHLVRRRGQEARLRCSPMKGHSHVYWYRQLPEEGLKFMVYLQKENIIDESGMPKERFSAEFPKEGPSILRIQQVVRGDSAAYFCASSQMTENTEAFFGQGTRLTVV.

V gene TRBV3-1 (or the pseudogene TRBV3-2) combines with J gene TRBJ1-5; D ambiguous. The CDR3 contains 13 residues. Germline loops: CDR1 LGHDT, CDR2 YNNKEL (reference sequence). V was cut by 6 bases and J by 3 bases, with 9 bases left in between. The CDR3 here is CASSYSNNQPQHF. The CDR3, as DNA: TGTGCCAGCAGTTATAGCAACAATCAGCCCCAGCATTTT.

The J gene is TRBJ2-4, the V gene TRBV24-1; D is undetermined. With 2 bases removed from V and 1 base from J, the gap between germline ends came to 8 bases. The germline V gene has CDR1 KGHDR and CDR2 SFDVKD. This CDR3 has 15 residues. The DNA for the CDR3 is TGTGCCACCAGTGATTCCGGTGATGCCAAAAACATTCAGTACTTC. This codes for CATSDSGDAKNIQYF.

V usage is TRBV2 and J usage is TRBJ1-1; D is possibly TRBD1 (6 bases). Germline CDR1 and CDR2: SNHLY and FYNNEI. The CDR3 length is 13 residues. The V end lost 5 bases, the J end lost 7 bases, and 14 bases lay between the germline ends. CDR3 sequence reads: CASSWGRTVEAFF. As DNA, the CDR3 is TGTGCCAGCAGTTGGGGGCGGACAGTTGAAGCTTTCTTT.

The chain combines TRBV7-2 with TRBJ2-1, with D possibly TRBD2 on 6 matching bases. Germline values: CDR1 SGHTA, CDR2 FQGNSA. The V end was cut by 2 bases, the J end by 2 bases, with 13 bases between. The CDR3 loop spans 16 amino acids. CDR3 sequence reads: CASSLRRDPTYNEQFF. In nucleotides, the CDR3 is TGTGCCAGCAGCTTAAGGCGGGACCCAACCTACAATGAGCAGTTCTTC.

The genes are TRBV3-1 (or the pseudogene TRBV3-2) and TRBJ1-1; the match to TRBD1 covers 10 bases. V shed 6 bases, J shed 0 bases, and the junction held 10 bases outside the gene matches. CDR1 and CDR2 (germline): LGHDT, YNNKEL (reference sequence). The CDR3 consists of 17 residues. The CDR3 coding sequence is TGTGCCAGCAGGCGCGCCGGGACAGGGGTCATGAACACTGAAGCTTTCTTT. This sequence encodes CASRRAGTGVMNTEAFF.

This chain joins TRBV6-5 and TRBJ1-6; 7 bases agree with TRBD1. Losses at the gene ends were 4 bases for V and 9 bases for J; bases not matched to a gene: 6. Per germline, CDR1 MNHEY and CDR2 SVGAGI. The CDR3 runs 14 residues. This chain's CDR3 is CASSSGPGGSPLHF. The CDR3 nucleotides read TGTGCCAGCAGTTCCGGTCCAGGGGGTTCACCCCTCCACTTT.

This sequence joins TRBV6-2 or TRBV6-3 and TRBJ2-1; 15 nucleotides match TRBD2. The CDR3 runs 22 residues. Germline V gene data show CDR1 as MNHEY and CDR2 as SVGEGT. Trimming took 6 bases from V and 4 from J; bases not matched to a gene: 22. The CDR3 DNA reads as TGTGCCAGCAGCCCTATACCACGTCCCGGACTAGCGGGGGGGCCGAGGTACAATGAGCAGTTCTTC. This encodes CASSPIPRPGLAGGPRYNEQFF.

V is TRBV9 and J is TRBJ1-6; D ambiguous. The CDR3 spans 14 residues. Germline V lookup: CDR1 SGDLS, CDR2 YYNGEE. V was clipped by 4 bases and J by 4 bases, with 9 bases between them. The CDR3 bases are TGTGCCAGCAGCCCCGCACATTATAATTCACCCCTCCACTTT. Amino acids: CASSPAHYNSPLHF.

The V gene is TRBV9, the J gene TRBJ2-7; a possible D gene is TRBD2 (6 bases). Germline lookup yields CDR1 SGDLS and CDR2 YYNGEE. V was clipped by 0 bases and J by 0 bases, with 13 bases between them. The CDR3 is 16 amino acids. In DNA form, the CDR3 reads TGTGCCAGCAGCGTAGCGGCGGGGCCGGTCTCCTACGAGCAGTACTTC. It codes for CASSVAAGPVSYEQYF. The full variable domain, its missing parts supplied by reference TRBV9 and TRBJ2-7, is DSGVTQTPKHLITATGQRVTLRCSPRSGDLSVYWYQQSLDQGLQFLIQYYNGEERAKGNILERFSAQQFPDLHSELNLSSLELGDSALYFCASSVAAGPVSYEQYFGPGTRLTVT.

The chain employs TRBV28 and TRBJ2-1; TRBD2 matches at 11 bases. Germline loops: CDR1 MDHEN, CDR2 SYDVKM. The CDR3 has 14 amino acids. After removal of 3 bases from V and 13 bases from J, the junction contained 8 bases not matched to a gene. As DNA, the CDR3 is TGTGCCAGCAGTTTGGATACTAGCGGGAGAAGTCAGTTCTTC. Translating gives CASSLDTSGRSQFF.

The rearrangement uses TRBV18 and TRBJ1-5; no firm D call. Germline loops: CDR1 KGHSH, CDR2 LQKENI. V lost 2 bases and J 4 bases, leaving 6 bases between the germline ends. The CDR3 has 13 residues. The CDR3 protein is CASSPDGNQPQHF. The CDR3, as DNA: TGTGCCAGCTCACCAGACGGTAATCAGCCCCAGCATTTT.

This clone occurred once. The chain couples TRBV7-6 to TRBJ2-7; D is possibly TRBD1 (8 bases). V gave up 5 bases and J gave up 3 bases, with 14 bases separating them. The germline V gene has CDR1 SGHVS and CDR2 FNYEAQ. CDR3 length equals 14 residues. The CDR3 loop reads CASSHYRGGYEQYF. The CDR3 DNA follows: TGTGCCAGCAGCCATTACAGGGGGGGCTACGAGCAGTACTTC.

The chain carries TRBV9 and TRBJ1-4; D not resolved. Trimming stripped 4 bases from V and 5 bases from J, with 15 bases between. The CDR3 is 15 residues long. Per germline, CDR1 SGDLS and CDR2 YYNGEE. As DNA, the CDR3 is TGTGCCAGCAGCCCCGCTTTGGGTTTGAATGAAAAACTGTTTTTT. The encoded protein is CASSPALGLNEKLFF.

The V and J genes are TRBV6-5 and TRBJ2-3, with a possible D match to TRBD2 (6 bases). This CDR3 comprises 14 residues. Germline lookup yields CDR1 MNHEY and CDR2 SVGAGI. The V end was cut by 5 bases, the J end by 7 bases, with 16 bases between. The CDR3 nucleotides read TGTGCCAGCAGTCCGGGACTGTCCCCGAATACGCAGTATTTT. Amino acid sequence: CASSPGLSPNTQYF.

J is TRBJ1-4 and V is TRBV6-6; 8 nucleotides match TRBD1. V shed 2 bases, J shed 5 bases, and the junction held 7 bases outside the gene matches. The CDR3 extends over 16 amino acids. Germline CDR1 reads MNHNY; CDR2 reads SVGAGI (reference sequence). The CDR3 DNA reads TGTGCCAGCAGTTACGGGGGGGACAGGACGAATGAAAAACTGTTTTTT. This gives the protein CASSYGGDRTNEKLFF.